What follows are 32 T cell receptor beta chains derived from one specimen sequenced in a study of blood T cell repertoires in COVID-19. Only in-frame clones appear in the TCRdb table, and some are missing; sequencing was by immunoSEQ multiplex PCR. The sample lists over 200,000 clones, about 73% seen once, with more than 2.5% in the top ten. Source material: peripheral blood. The receptor source for this set is a woman older than 75 with acute or convalescent COVID-19.

Notes on this clone: Other DNA sequences in the same sample also yield this CDR3. The V gene is TRBV5-1, the J gene TRBJ1-3, with a tentative D call TRBD1 (6 bases). V lost 4 bases, J lost 0 bases, and 11 bases lay in between. The CDR3 runs to 15 residues. Germline lookup yields CDR1 SGHRS and CDR2 YFSETQ. In DNA form, the CDR3 reads TGCGCCAGCAGCCCGGACAGTCACTCTGGAAACACCATATATTTT. Its translation is CASSPDSHSGNTIYF.

The gene calls are TRBV7-9 and TRBJ2-3, with 11 bases that match TRBD2. Germline CDR1 is SEHNR and CDR2 is FQNEAQ (reference sequence). CDR3 length equals 16 residues. V shed 10 bases, J shed 5 bases, and the junction held 14 bases outside the gene matches. The chain's CDR3 is CATAGKLAGDGDTQYF. The DNA of the CDR3 is TGTGCCACCGCTGGGAAACTAGCGGGAGATGGAGATACGCAGTATTTT.

The CDR3 region has the DNA TGTGCCAGCAGCTTGTCAGGGAATTTTTTGGCTTTCTTT. Translating gives CASSLSGNFLAFF. The chain recombines TRBV7-2 with TRBJ1-1, with D possibly being TRBD1 (5 bases). Germline V gene data show CDR1 as SGHTA and CDR2 as FQGNSA. The CDR3 is 13 amino acids. Trimming cost V 3 bases and J 11 bases, with 16 bases left between them.

V and J are TRBV20-1 and TRBJ1-4, with D unresolved. This CDR3 is 11 amino acids long. CDR1 DFQATT and CDR2 SNEGSKA come from the germline V gene (reference sequence). Trimming removed 6 bases at V and 10 bases at J, with 12 bases between. The CDR3, as DNA: TGCAGTGCCGTTTCTTCAGGAAAACTGTTTTTT. This translates into CSAVSSGKLFF.

A remark on this clone: One end of the junction does not line up with germline, which may come from a read error. The chain recombines TRBV10-3 with TRBJ1-2; TRBD1 aligns across 8 bases. The CDR3 contains 19 residues. Per germline, CDR1 ENHRY and CDR2 SYGVKD. The CDR3 sequence is CAISEQGAWIQGAKNGYIF. The CDR3 nucleotides read TGTGCCATCAGTGAGCAGGGGGCTTGGATCCAGGGGGCGAAGAATGGCTACATCTTC.

The J gene is TRBJ1-1, the V gene TRBV6-2 or TRBV6-3; D is perhaps TRBD1 (5 bases). Germline-derived CDR1 and CDR2 are MNHEY and SVGEGT. Deletions cut 2 bases from V and 3 bases from J, with 16 bases between. This CDR3 is 16 amino acids long. CDR3 DNA sequence: TGTGCCAGCAGTTACCCCCATGGAGGGACGGACACTGAAGCTTTCTTT. This encodes CASSYPHGGTDTEAFF.

The gene calls are TRBV7-2 and TRBJ2-7; D unclear. From germline, CDR1 is SGHTA and CDR2 FQGNSA. V lost 1 base and J lost 2, with 12 bases in between. The CDR3 has 15 amino acids. This CDR3 is CASSLDAGAAYEQYF. The CDR3 DNA is TGTGCCAGCAGCTTAGACGCAGGCGCAGCCTACGAGCAGTACTTC.

Notes on this clone: Other DNA sequences in the sample encode the same CDR3. This chain links TRBV30 with TRBJ1-5; D unclear. From germline, CDR1 is GTSNPN and CDR2 SVGIG (reference sequence). The germline V and J ends were trimmed by 0 bases and 3 bases, with 6 bases remaining between them. This CDR3 contains 13 residues. The CDR3 bases are TGTGCCTGGAGTGTTCAGGACAATCAGCCCCAGCATTTT. Its translation: CAWSVQDNQPQHF.

The chain uses TRBV5-1 and TRBJ1-2; 7 bases agree with TRBD1. The CDR3 covers 14 residues. Germline V CDR1 and CDR2: SGHRS, YFSETQ. The V and J ends lost 0 bases and 8 bases, in that order; junction bases with no gene match: 7. CDR3 loop: CASSLAEGARGYTF. The CDR3 coding sequence is TGCGCCAGCAGCTTGGCCGAGGGGGCTCGGGGCTACACCTTC.

With regard to this clone: Other nucleotide sequences in the sample specify the same CDR3. The rearrangement links TRBV25-1 to TRBJ1-1, with 10 nucleotides matching TRBD1. The CDR3 runs 13 residues. The J segment lost 5 bases and the V segment lost 6 bases, leaving 3 bases of the junction unmatched. CDR1 is MGHDK and CDR2 is SYGVNS in the germline V gene. CDR3 loop: CASSGTGVTEAFF. The CDR3 nucleotides are TGTGCCAGCAGCGGGACAGGGGTTACTGAAGCTTTCTTT.

This rearrangement joins TRBV5-1 to TRBJ2-3; no clear D. The CDR3 totals 16 residues. Germline CDR1 reads SGHRS; CDR2 reads YFSETQ. The ends were cut back, 0 bases at V and 2 bases at J, with 13 bases in the middle. The CDR3 loop is CASSLALRPYTDTQYF. CDR3 sequence (DNA): TGCGCCAGCAGCTTGGCGTTGAGGCCTTACACAGATACGCAGTATTTT.

The chain recombines TRBV5-1 with TRBJ2-5, with 16 bases lining up with TRBD2. The germline gives CDR1 SGHRS, CDR2 YFSETQ. CDR3 length equals 20 residues. With 0 bases clipped from V and 5 bases from J, the junction kept 13 bases outside the gene matches. CDR3 sequence reads: CASSLAGLAGGLRRAETQYF. CDR3 nucleotide sequence: TGCGCCAGCAGCTTGGCGGGACTAGCGGGGGGGCTCCGAAGGGCTGAGACCCAGTACTTC. Full variable domain (rest looked up from reference TRBV5-1 and TRBJ2-5): KAGVTQTPRYLIKTRGQQVTLSCSPISGHRSVSWYQQTPGQGLQFLFEYFSETQRNKGNFPGRFSGRQFSNSRSEMNVSTLELGDSALYLCASSLAGLAGGLRRAETQYFGPGTRLLVL.

The chain is built from TRBV2 and TRBJ2-7; 11 positions match TRBD1. The V gene end was trimmed by 9 bases and the J gene end by 6 bases; junction bases not matched to a gene: 7. This CDR3 has 13 residues. CDR1 and CDR2 (germline): SNHLY, FYNNEI. Here the CDR3 reads CASAGQGAIEQYF. The DNA of the CDR3 is TGTGCCAGTGCCGGACAGGGGGCGATCGAGCAGTACTTC. The full variable domain, completed using reference TRBV2 and TRBJ2-7, is EPEVTQTPSHQVTQMGQEVILRCVPISNHLYFYWYRQILGQKVEFLVSFYNNEISEKSEIFDDQFSVERPDGSNFTLKIRSTKLEDSAMYFCASAGQGAIEQYFGPGTRLTVT.

The chain links TRBV28 to TRBJ1-3, with 7 bases fitting TRBD1. The CDR3 runs 16 residues. CDR1 and CDR2 (germline): MDHEN, SYDVKM. Unmatched junction bases numbered 9, after V lost 4 bases and J lost 3 bases. CDR3 nucleotide sequence: TGTGCCAGCAGTTACCACAGGGGAAAAAGTGGAAACACCATATATTTT. It specifies CASSYHRGKSGNTIYF.

J is TRBJ1-5 and V is TRBV6-2 or TRBV6-3, with TRBD1 matching over 10 bases. The CDR3 spans 15 residues. J was trimmed by 6 bases and V by 0 bases; bases with no gene match: 2. Per germline, CDR1 MNHEY and CDR2 SVGEGT. In DNA form, the CDR3 reads TGTGCCAGCAGTTACTCGACAGGGGGCGGTCAGCCCCAGCATTTT. It translates to CASSYSTGGGQPQHF.

The chain has TRBV6-2 or TRBV6-3 and TRBJ2-3, with 15 bases identical to TRBD2. V lost 6 bases, J lost 5 bases, and 9 bases stayed unmatched. The CDR3 contains 17 residues. The germline V gene encodes CDR1 MNHEY and CDR2 SVGEGT. CDR3 in amino acids: CASSSGTSGGLVDTQYF. The CDR3 DNA reads as TGTGCCAGCAGCTCCGGGACTAGCGGGGGGTTAGTAGATACGCAGTATTTT.

The chain has TRBV19 and TRBJ2-2; TRBD1 is a possible D gene (5 bases). Germline V gene sequence: CDR1 LNHDA, CDR2 SQIVND (reference sequence). The CDR3 runs 19 residues. V was shortened by 0 bases and J by 1 base, with 18 bases between the two germline ends. The CDR3 spells CASSIDSGRSRGNTGELFF. The CDR3 nucleotides read TGTGCCAGTAGTATAGATTCCGGCAGATCAAGGGGGAACACCGGGGAGCTGTTTTTT.

In its sample, this clone was seen once. This chain connects TRBV12-5 to TRBJ1-1; D gene unclear. The V gene lost 6 bases and the J gene lost 5 bases, with 10 bases spanning the gap. This CDR3 is built from 12 residues. The germline CDR1 and CDR2 sequences are LGHNT and FRNRAP. Here the CDR3 DNA reads TGTGCTAGTGGGCTACTAAGGACTGAAGCTTTCTTT. It translates to CASGLLRTEAFF. Based on the CDR3 plus reference TRBV12-5 and TRBJ1-1, the full variable domain is DARVTQTPRHKVTEMGQEVTMRCQPILGHNTVFWYRQTMMQGLELLAYFRNRAPLDDSGMPKDRFSAEMPDATLATLKIQPSEPRDSAVYFCASGLLRTEAFFGQGTRLTVV.

The chain couples TRBV14 to TRBJ1-4; TRBD1 matches at 9 bases. V lost 0 bases and J lost 3; bases outside the gene matches: 2. Germline CDR1 and CDR2: SGHDN and FVKESK. There are 16 residues in the CDR3. The CDR3 DNA is TGTGCCAGCAGCCAAGACGGGACAGGGCCTAATGAAAAACTGTTTTTT. Residues: CASSQDGTGPNEKLFF.

The chain has TRBV7-2 and TRBJ2-5, with 7 nucleotides matching TRBD1. Germline CDR1 SGHTA, CDR2 FQGNSA. The CDR3 sequence is 14 residues long. Unmatched junction bases numbered 7, after V lost 5 bases and J lost 4 bases. CDR3 protein: CASSQAGTVETQYF. DNA of the CDR3: TGTGCCAGCAGCCAAGCCGGGACAGTAGAGACCCAGTACTTC.

This clone was picked up a small number of times. The chain combines TRBV25-1 with TRBJ2-5, with D uncertain. Trimming pared 3 bases from V and 6 bases from J, leaving 5 bases between. This CDR3 has 11 amino acids. Germline V gene lookup returns CDR1 MGHDK and CDR2 SYGVNS. Here the CDR3 reads CASSEEKTQYF. As DNA, the CDR3 is TGTGCCAGCAGTGAGGAGAAGACCCAGTACTTC. Full variable domain (outside the CDR3, taken from reference TRBV25-1 and TRBJ2-5): EADIYQTPRYLVIGTGKKITLECSQTMGHDKMYWYQQDPGMELHLIHYSYGVNSTEKGDLSSESTVSRIRTEHFPLTLESARPSHTSQYLCASSEEKTQYFGPGTRLLVL.

J is TRBJ2-5 and V is TRBV29-1; the D is unclear. CDR3 length: 11 residues. Germline loops: CDR1 SQVTM, CDR2 ANQGSEA. The V end lost 4 bases, the J end lost 1 base, and 4 bases lay between the germline ends. Here the CDR3 DNA reads TGCAGCGTTGCCTCCCAAGAGACCCAGTACTTC. The encoded protein is CSVASQETQYF. The whole variable domain, filled in from reference TRBV29-1 and TRBJ2-5, reads SAVISQKPSRDICQRGTSLTIQCQVDSQVTMMFWYRQQPGQSLTLIATANQGSEATYESGFVIDKFPISRPNLTFSTLTVSNMSPEDSSIYLCSVASQETQYFGPGTRLLVL.

The chain uses TRBV6-2 or TRBV6-3 and TRBJ2-3; TRBD2 agrees at 11 bases. The CDR3 has 14 residues. Germline-derived CDR1 and CDR2 are MNHEY and SVGEGT. The V segment lost 5 bases and the J segment 5 bases; nucleotides outside the gene matches: 3. The CDR3 loop reads CASSKLAGEDTQYF. CDR3 sequence (DNA): TGTGCCAGCAGTAAACTAGCGGGGGAAGATACGCAGTATTTT.

V gene TRBV5-1 combines with J gene TRBJ1-5; D is uncertain. Trimming took off 4 bases at V and 1 base at J, with 9 bases between the two ends. This CDR3 region has 14 residues. CDR1 SGHRS and CDR2 YFSETQ come from the germline V gene. The CDR3 is CASSKEGSNQPQHF. DNA for the CDR3: TGCGCCAGCAGCAAGGAGGGAAGCAATCAGCCCCAGCATTTT.

This clone was detected ten times or more. The chain has TRBV29-1 and TRBJ2-7; no firm D call. The V end was cut by 4 bases, the J end by 4 bases, with 8 bases between. In germline, CDR1 is SQVTM, CDR2 ANQGSEA. The CDR3 contains 11 residues. CDR3 residues: CSVGHQYEQYF. DNA for the CDR3: TGCAGCGTTGGGCACCAATACGAGCAGTACTTC.

The rearrangement joins TRBV28 to TRBJ2-7, with 7 bases matching TRBD1. CDR3 length: 13 residues. Germline-derived CDR1 and CDR2 are MDHEN and SYDVKM. V lost 5 bases and J lost 5; bases outside the gene matches: 6. The CDR3 DNA follows: TGTGCCAGCAGTGGGGGACAGTCCCACGAGCAGTACTTC. Translation gives CASSGGQSHEQYF. Complete variable domain (other parts from reference TRBV28 and TRBJ2-7): DVKVTQSSRYLVKRTGEKVFLECVQDMDHENMFWYRQDPGLGLRLIYFSYDVKMKEKGDIPEGYSVSREKKERFSLILESASTNQTSMYLCASSGGQSHEQYFGPGTRLTVT.

This clone was counted only a few times. Other DNA sequences in this specimen translate into the identical CDR3. The chain links TRBV12-3 or TRBV12-4 to TRBJ1-5; D unresolved. The CDR3 length is 12 residues. Trimming took off 3 bases at V and 4 bases at J, with 4 bases between the two ends. Here the CDR3 DNA reads TGTGCCAGCAGTTTCGGGAATCAGCCCCAGCATTTT. Protein sequence: CASSFGNQPQHF.

CDR3 DNA sequence: TGTGCCTGGAGTCACAGAACCGGGACAGGACACAATCAGCCCCAGCATTTT. This sequence encodes CAWSHRTGTGHNQPQHF. The V call is TRBV30, the J call TRBJ1-5; TRBD1 matches 8 bases. Trimming took 2 bases from V and 3 from J; bases not matched to a gene: 12. Germline V gene lookup returns CDR1 GTSNPN and CDR2 SVGIG (reference sequence). This CDR3 contains 17 residues.

This clone has only a few counts. The chain is built from TRBV6-5 and TRBJ1-2; the match to TRBD1 covers 9 bases. Germline values: CDR1 MNHEY, CDR2 SVGAGI. The CDR3 runs 14 residues. After removal of 2 bases from V and 6 bases from J, the junction contained 4 bases not matched to a gene. CDR3 sequence (DNA): TGTGCCAGCAGTTACCAAGGACAGGGGCATGGCTACACCTTC. Translation: CASSYQGQGHGYTF.

This clone was seen a few times. V is TRBV29-1 and J is TRBJ2-7, with 11 bases lining up with TRBD1. The V gene end was trimmed by 4 bases and the J gene end by 2 bases; junction bases not matched to a gene: 7. Germline CDR1 and CDR2: SQVTM and ANQGSEA. This CDR3 region has 15 residues. CDR3 bases: TGCAGCGTTGGCCTGGGACAGGGGGGCCCCTACGAGCAGTACTTC. It translates to CSVGLGQGGPYEQYF.

J is TRBJ2-1 and V is TRBV29-1; possibly TRBD2 for D (6 bases). Deletions cut 3 bases from V and 6 bases from J, with 21 bases between. The CDR3 is made up of 16 amino acids. The germline V gene encodes CDR1 SQVTM and CDR2 ANQGSEA. In nucleotides, the CDR3 is TGCAGCGTTGATACTCCACTGACTAGTAAGGGCAATGAGCAGTTCTTC. It is translated as CSVDTPLTSKGNEQFF.

V usage is TRBV7-9 and J usage is TRBJ1-1; D possibly corresponds to TRBD1 (5 bases). CDR1 and CDR2 (germline): SEHNR, FQNEAQ (reference sequence). The CDR3 length is 15 residues. V lost 5 bases, J lost 0 bases, and 13 bases lay in between. The CDR3 region is CASSLGTGMNTEAFF. The CDR3 nucleotides read TGTGCCAGCAGCCTAGGTACAGGCATGAACACTGAAGCTTTCTTT. Full variable domain (missing parts from reference TRBV7-9 and TRBJ1-1): DTGVSQNPRHKITKRGQNVTFRCDPISEHNRLYWYRQTLGQGPEFLTYFQNEAQLEKSRLLSDRFSAERPKGSFSTLEIQRTEQGDSAMYLCASSLGTGMNTEAFFGQGTRLTVV.